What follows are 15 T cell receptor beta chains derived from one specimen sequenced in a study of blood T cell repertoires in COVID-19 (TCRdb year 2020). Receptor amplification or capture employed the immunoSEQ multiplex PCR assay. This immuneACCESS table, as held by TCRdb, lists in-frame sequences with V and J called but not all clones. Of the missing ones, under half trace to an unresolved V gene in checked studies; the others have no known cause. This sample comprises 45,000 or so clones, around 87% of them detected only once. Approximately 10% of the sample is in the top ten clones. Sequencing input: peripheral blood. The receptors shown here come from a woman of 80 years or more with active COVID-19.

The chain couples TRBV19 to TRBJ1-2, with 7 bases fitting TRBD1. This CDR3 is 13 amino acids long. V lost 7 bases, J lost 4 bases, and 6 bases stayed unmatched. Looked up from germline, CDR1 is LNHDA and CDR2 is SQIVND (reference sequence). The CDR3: CASKRGGVYGYTF. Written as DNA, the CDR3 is TGTGCCAGTAAGCGAGGGGGCGTCTATGGCTACACCTTC.

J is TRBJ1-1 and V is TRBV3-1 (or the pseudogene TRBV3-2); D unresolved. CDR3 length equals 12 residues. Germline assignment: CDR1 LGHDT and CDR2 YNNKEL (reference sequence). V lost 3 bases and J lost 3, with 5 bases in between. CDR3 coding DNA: TGTGCCAGCAGCCAGGCGGACACTGAAGCTTTCTTT. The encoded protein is CASSQADTEAFF.

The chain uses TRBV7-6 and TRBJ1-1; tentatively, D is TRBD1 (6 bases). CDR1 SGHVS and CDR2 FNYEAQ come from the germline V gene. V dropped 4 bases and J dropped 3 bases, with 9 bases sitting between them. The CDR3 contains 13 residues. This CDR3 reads CASSSRTDTEAFF. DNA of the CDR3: TGTGCCAGCAGCTCGCGGACAGACACTGAAGCTTTCTTT. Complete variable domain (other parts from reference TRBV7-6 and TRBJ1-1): GAGVSQSPRYKVTKRGQDVALRCDPISGHVSLYWYRQALGQGPEFLTYFNYEAQQDKSGLPNDRFSAERPEGSISTLTIQRTEQRDSAMYRCASSSRTDTEAFFGQGTRLTVV.

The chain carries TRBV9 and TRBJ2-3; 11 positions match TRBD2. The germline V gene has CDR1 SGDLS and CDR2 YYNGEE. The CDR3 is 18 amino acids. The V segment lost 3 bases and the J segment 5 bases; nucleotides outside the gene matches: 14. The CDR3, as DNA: TGTGCCAGCAGCGAGGGCCCCACCCTAGCGGGGGGATTAGATACGCAGTATTTT. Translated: CASSEGPTLAGGLDTQYF.

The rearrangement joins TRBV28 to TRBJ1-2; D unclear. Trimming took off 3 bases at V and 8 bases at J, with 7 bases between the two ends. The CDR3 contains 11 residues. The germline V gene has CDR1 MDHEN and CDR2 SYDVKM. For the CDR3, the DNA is TGTGCCAGCAGTTTTGACTCCGGCTACACCTTC. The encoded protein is CASSFDSGYTF.

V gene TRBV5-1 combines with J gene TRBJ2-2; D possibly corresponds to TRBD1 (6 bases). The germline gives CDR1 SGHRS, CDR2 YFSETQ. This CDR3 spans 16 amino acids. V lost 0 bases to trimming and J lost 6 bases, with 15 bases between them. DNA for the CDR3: TGCGCCAGCAGCTTGGCGTTGACAGGCGTTCCCGGGGAGCTGTTTTTT. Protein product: CASSLALTGVPGELFF.

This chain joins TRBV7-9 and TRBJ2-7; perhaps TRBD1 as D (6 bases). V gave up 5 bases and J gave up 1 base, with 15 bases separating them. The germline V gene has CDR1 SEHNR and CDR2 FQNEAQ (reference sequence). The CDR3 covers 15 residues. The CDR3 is CASSPHKTGSYEQYF. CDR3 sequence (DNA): TGTGCCAGCAGCCCACATAAGACAGGTTCCTACGAGCAGTACTTC.

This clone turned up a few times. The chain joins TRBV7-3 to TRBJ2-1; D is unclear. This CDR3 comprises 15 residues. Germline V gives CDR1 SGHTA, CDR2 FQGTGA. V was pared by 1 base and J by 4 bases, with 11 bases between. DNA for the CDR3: TGTGCCAGCAGCTTAAGCAGGTCAAATTACAATGAGCAGTTCTTC. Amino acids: CASSLSRSNYNEQFF.

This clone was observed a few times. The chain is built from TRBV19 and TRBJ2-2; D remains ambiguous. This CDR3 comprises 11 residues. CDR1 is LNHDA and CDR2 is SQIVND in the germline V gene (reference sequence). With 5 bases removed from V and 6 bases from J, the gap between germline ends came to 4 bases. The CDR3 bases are TGTGCCAGTAGTGTCTCCGGGGAGCTGTTTTTT. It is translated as CASSVSGELFF.

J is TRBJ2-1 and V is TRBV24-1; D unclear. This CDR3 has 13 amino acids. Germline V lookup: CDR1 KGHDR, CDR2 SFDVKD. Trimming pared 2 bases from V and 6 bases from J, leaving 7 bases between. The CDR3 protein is CATSDSVTNEQFF. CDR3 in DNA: TGTGCCACCAGTGATTCGGTCACCAATGAGCAGTTCTTC.

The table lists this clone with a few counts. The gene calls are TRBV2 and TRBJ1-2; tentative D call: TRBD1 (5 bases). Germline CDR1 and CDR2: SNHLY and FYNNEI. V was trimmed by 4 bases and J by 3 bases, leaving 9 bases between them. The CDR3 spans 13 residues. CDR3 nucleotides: TGTGCCAGCAGTGTGGGAGGGGACTATGGCTACACCTTC. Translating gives CASSVGGDYGYTF.

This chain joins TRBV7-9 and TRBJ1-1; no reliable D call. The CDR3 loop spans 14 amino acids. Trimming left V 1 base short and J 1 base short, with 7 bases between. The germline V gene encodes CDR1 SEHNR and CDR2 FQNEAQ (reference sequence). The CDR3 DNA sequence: TGTGCCAGCAGCTTAGGGCGGCCGAACACTGAAGCTTTCTTT. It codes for CASSLGRPNTEAFF.

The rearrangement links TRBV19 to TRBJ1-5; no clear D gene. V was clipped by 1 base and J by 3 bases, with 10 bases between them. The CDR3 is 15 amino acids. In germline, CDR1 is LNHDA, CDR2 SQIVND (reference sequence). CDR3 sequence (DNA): TGTGCCAGTAGTATAGGTAAACAGAACAATCAGCCCCAGCATTTT. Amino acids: CASSIGKQNNQPQHF.

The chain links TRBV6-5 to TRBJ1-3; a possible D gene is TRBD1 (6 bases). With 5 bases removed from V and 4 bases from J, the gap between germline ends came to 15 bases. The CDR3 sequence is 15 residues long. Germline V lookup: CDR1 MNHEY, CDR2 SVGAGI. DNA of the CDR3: TGTGCCAGCAGTAGGGGGACAAAGGACGGAAACACCATATATTTT. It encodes CASSRGTKDGNTIYF.

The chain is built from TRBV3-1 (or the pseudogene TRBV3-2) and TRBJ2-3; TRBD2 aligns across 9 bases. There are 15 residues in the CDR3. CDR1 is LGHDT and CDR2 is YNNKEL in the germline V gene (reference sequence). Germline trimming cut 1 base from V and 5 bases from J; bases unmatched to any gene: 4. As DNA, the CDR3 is TGTGCCAGCAGCCAAGGTAGCGGGGGCCAAGATACGCAGTATTTT. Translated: CASSQGSGGQDTQYF.